The 27 T cell receptor beta chains in this list originate from one sample, sequenced in a study of blood T cell repertoires in COVID-19. Repertoires were generated with immunoSEQ multiplex PCR, while TCRdb's copy carries only in-frame clones and drops some. The sample shows about 210,000 clones, 70% to 90% of them seen only once. The material sequenced was PBMCs or T cells enriched from blood (not recorded which). The source of these receptors is a woman between 40 and 55 years old in a cohort exposed to, infected with or recovered from COVID-19 (not recorded which).

The CDR3 DNA reads as TGCGCCAGCAGCTTCAAATATGAGCAGTTCTTC. Its protein product is CASSFKYEQFF. V gene TRBV5-1 combines with J gene TRBJ2-1; no clear D gene. V shed 2 bases and J shed 8 bases, with 5 bases lying between them. The CDR3 runs to 11 residues. The V gene's germline CDR1 is SGHRS and CDR2 YFSETQ.

V usage is TRBV7-9 and J usage is TRBJ1-6, with no clear D. Trimming left V 1 base short and J 0 bases short, with 7 bases between. The CDR3 loop spans 16 amino acids. Germline CDR1 is SEHNR and CDR2 is FQNEAQ (reference sequence). The CDR3 protein is CASSLERSSYNSPLHF. CDR3 sequence (DNA): TGTGCCAGCAGCTTAGAGAGGAGCTCCTATAATTCACCCCTCCACTTT.

The chain employs TRBV27 and TRBJ1-2, with D possibly matching TRBD1 (6 bases). CDR3 length: 13 amino acids. Deletions cut 5 bases from V and 5 bases from J, with 12 bases between. Germline V CDR1 and CDR2: MNHEY, SMNVEV (reference sequence). In nucleotides, the CDR3 is TGTGCCAGCAGTAGACAGGCTGCTTATGGCTACACCTTC. Its protein product is CASSRQAAYGYTF.

In its sample, this clone was seen once. The gene calls are TRBV19 and TRBJ1-1; D not resolved. CDR1 is LNHDA and CDR2 is SQIVND in the germline V gene (reference sequence). There are 13 residues in the CDR3. Deletions cut 4 bases from V and 2 bases from J, with 8 bases between. CDR3 region: CASSTSKNTEAFF. The CDR3, as DNA: TGTGCCAGTAGTACCTCTAAAAACACTGAAGCTTTCTTT.

This chain links TRBV6-1 with TRBJ1-2, with a tentative D call TRBD1 (6 bases). Germline loops: CDR1 MNHNS, CDR2 SASEGT. Trimming pared 3 bases from V and 4 bases from J, leaving 15 bases between. This CDR3 region has 15 residues. CDR3 in amino acids: CASSEDGGALYGYTF. For the CDR3, the DNA is TGTGCCAGCAGTGAGGACGGGGGGGCCCTCTATGGCTACACCTTC.

This chain links TRBV29-1 with TRBJ1-2; 7 bases line up with TRBD1. The CDR3 runs to 13 residues. In germline, CDR1 is SQVTM, CDR2 ANQGSEA. The CDR3 coding sequence is TGCAGTACGAAGGGGGCAAGTAACTATGGCTACACCTTC. Translating it yields CSTKGASNYGYTF. Full variable domain (rest looked up from reference TRBV29-1 and TRBJ1-2): SAVISQKPSRDICQRGTSLTIQCQVDSQVTMMFWYRQQPGQSLTLIATANQGSEATYESGFVIDKFPISRPNLTFSTLTVSNMSPEDSSIYLCSTKGASNYGYTFGSGTRLTVV.

V usage is TRBV6-5 and J usage is TRBJ2-3, with 10 positions matching TRBD2. This CDR3 has 13 amino acids. J lost 4 bases, V lost 10 bases, and 5 bases had no gene match. CDR1 and CDR2 from the germline V gene are MNHEY and SVGAGI. CDR3 sequence: CAISGGVSDTQYF. For the CDR3, the DNA is TGTGCCATAAGCGGGGGGGTATCAGATACGCAGTATTTT.

This chain links TRBV11-2 with TRBJ1-2, with D possibly TRBD1 on 6 matching bases. V lost 5 bases to trimming and J lost 4 bases, with 14 bases between them. The germline gives CDR1 SGHAT, CDR2 FQNNGV. CDR3 length: 14 residues. The CDR3 reads CASSIRGGTYGYTF. CDR3 nucleotide sequence: TGTGCCAGCAGCATCCGGGGGGGCACCTATGGCTACACCTTC.

V gene TRBV4-1 combines with J gene TRBJ2-1; tentative D call: TRBD1 (6 bases). CDR1 and CDR2 (germline): MGHRA, YSYEKL. This CDR3 region has 13 residues. Trimming removed 4 bases from V and 4 bases from J, with 8 bases in between. This CDR3 is CASSPGQYNEQFF. CDR3 DNA sequence: TGCGCCAGCAGCCCCGGACAGTACAATGAGCAGTTCTTC.

The chain uses TRBV27 and TRBJ2-7; D uncertain. This CDR3 contains 12 residues. Trimming left V 2 bases short and J 4 bases short, with 6 bases between. The V gene's germline CDR1 is MNHEY and CDR2 SMNVEV (reference sequence). The DNA of the CDR3 is TGTGCCAGCAGTTTAACCGGTTACGAGCAGTACTTC. It specifies CASSLTGYEQYF.

V and J are TRBV29-1 and TRBJ1-1; D perhaps matches TRBD1 (5 bases). This CDR3 spans 13 amino acids. V was trimmed by 2 bases and J by 3 bases, leaving 10 bases between them. Germline V gives CDR1 SQVTM, CDR2 ANQGSEA. This chain's CDR3 is CSVERGRDTEAFF. The CDR3 DNA reads TGCAGCGTTGAACGGGGGAGGGACACTGAAGCTTTCTTT. The full variable domain, with the rest looked up from reference TRBV29-1 and TRBJ1-1, is SAVISQKPSRDICQRGTSLTIQCQVDSQVTMMFWYRQQPGQSLTLIATANQGSEATYESGFVIDKFPISRPNLTFSTLTVSNMSPEDSSIYLCSVERGRDTEAFFGQGTRLTVV.

This clone was detected only once. The chain employs TRBV11-3 and TRBJ2-5; 7 nucleotides match TRBD2. The V and J ends lost 4 bases and 8 bases, in that order; junction bases with no gene match: 1. This CDR3 has 11 residues. The germline V gene encodes CDR1 SGHNT and CDR2 YENEEA. In nucleotides, the CDR3 is TGTGCCAGCAGCTGGGAGGGAACCCAGTACTTC. Protein: CASSWEGTQYF. Together with reference TRBV11-3 and TRBJ2-5, the CDR3 gives the full variable domain: EAGVVQSPRYKIIEKKQPVAFWCNPISGHNTLYWYLQNLGQGPELLIRYENEEAVDDSQLPKDRFSAERLKGVDSTLKIQPAELGDSAVYLCASSWEGTQYFGPGTRLLVL.

V usage is TRBV13 and J usage is TRBJ2-4; the match to TRBD1 covers 9 bases. CDR3 length equals 17 residues. Per germline, CDR1 PRHDT and CDR2 FYEKMQ (reference sequence). Unmatched junction bases numbered 7, after V lost 4 bases and J lost 0 bases. The chain's CDR3 is CASSSQGTGLAKNIQYF. CDR3 sequence (DNA): TGTGCCAGCAGCTCCCAGGGGACAGGGCTAGCCAAAAACATTCAGTACTTC.

The CDR3: CASSFGTVETQYF. The CDR3 DNA follows: TGTGCCAGCAGCTTCGGGACAGTAGAGACCCAGTACTTC. The chain carries TRBV13 and TRBJ2-5; 7 nucleotides line up with TRBD1. Per germline, CDR1 PRHDT and CDR2 FYEKMQ (reference sequence). The CDR3 consists of 13 residues. J lost 4 bases, V lost 3 bases, and 2 bases had no gene match.

The J gene is TRBJ2-1, the V gene TRBV7-7; possible D gene TRBD1, 5 bases. CDR1 SSHAT and CDR2 FNYEAQ come from the germline V gene (reference sequence). V was shortened by 2 bases and J by 1 base, with 12 bases between the two germline ends. The CDR3 is 16 residues long. Here the CDR3 DNA reads TGTGCCAGCAGCTTAAGAGAAGGGGTGTCCTACAATGAGCAGTTCTTC. This codes for CASSLREGVSYNEQFF.

The chain has TRBV6-5 and TRBJ2-7, with 12 bases that match TRBD2. CDR1 MNHEY and CDR2 SVGAGI come from the germline V gene. The junction had 9 bases not matched to a gene; V was cut back by 6 bases and J by 6 bases. The CDR3 loop spans 15 amino acids. The CDR3 bases are TGTGCCAGCAGGTTCGAGAGACTAGCGGGAGTCGAGCAGTACTTC. The encoded protein is CASRFERLAGVEQYF.

The J gene is TRBJ1-2, the V gene TRBV6-5; D is possibly TRBD1 (5 bases). Trimming removed 11 bases from V and 7 bases from J, with 11 bases in between. Germline loops: CDR1 MNHEY, CDR2 SVGAGI. The CDR3 is 10 residues long. The CDR3 sequence: CASPGGGYTF. The CDR3 DNA is TGTGCCTCACCCGGGGGTGGCTACACCTTC.

The chain combines TRBV28 with TRBJ1-3; a possible D gene is TRBD1 (5 bases). Trimming left V 6 bases short and J 4 bases short, with 13 bases between. The CDR3 runs to 14 residues. In germline, CDR1 is MDHEN, CDR2 SYDVKM. The CDR3 region is CASSPTEEGNTIYF. The CDR3 nucleotides read TGTGCCAGCAGCCCGACAGAGGAGGGAAACACCATATATTTT.

V and J are TRBV29-1 and TRBJ1-2, with D perhaps matching TRBD1 (6 bases). The V gene lost 6 bases and the J gene lost 8 bases, with 16 bases spanning the gap. The CDR3 is 12 residues long. Germline V gene lookup returns CDR1 SQVTM and CDR2 ANQGSEA. This CDR3 reads CSVPGTTGGYTF. In DNA form, the CDR3 reads TGCAGCGTCCCCGGGACAACCGGAGGCTACACCTTC.

The chain uses TRBV3-1 (or the pseudogene TRBV3-2) and TRBJ2-1; maybe TRBD2 (6 bases). Germline values: CDR1 LGHDT, CDR2 YNNKEL (reference sequence). The germline V and J ends were trimmed by 4 bases and 0 bases, with 16 bases remaining between them. The CDR3 has 17 residues. The chain's CDR3 is CASSPNRAGRSYNEQFF. In nucleotides, the CDR3 is TGTGCCAGCAGCCCAAACCGAGCGGGTCGCTCCTACAATGAGCAGTTCTTC.

The chain couples TRBV27 to TRBJ1-5; TRBD1 agrees at 9 bases. The CDR3 is 18 amino acids. Germline loops: CDR1 MNHEY, CDR2 SMNVEV (reference sequence). The V and J ends lost 4 bases and 4 bases, in that order; junction bases with no gene match: 14. The CDR3 protein is CASSSLTYATGGNQPQHF. The CDR3, as DNA: TGTGCCAGCAGTTCTCTCACTTACGCGACAGGGGGTAATCAGCCCCAGCATTTT.

The chain recombines TRBV14 with TRBJ1-2; D not resolved. From germline, CDR1 is SGHDN and CDR2 FVKESK. CDR3 length: 13 amino acids. Deletions cut 1 base from V and 4 bases from J, with 7 bases between. The CDR3: CASSQGSFYGYTF. The CDR3 nucleotides read TGTGCCAGCAGCCAAGGAAGCTTCTATGGCTACACCTTC.

The J gene is TRBJ2-1, the V gene TRBV27; 9 positions match TRBD1. Germline V lookup: CDR1 MNHEY, CDR2 SMNVEV (reference sequence). This CDR3 comprises 15 residues. V was clipped by 5 bases and J by 2 bases; unmatched bases: 4. For the CDR3, the DNA is TGTGCCAGCAGTCAGACAGGGGGGACCTACAATGAGCAGTTCTTC. This encodes CASSQTGGTYNEQFF.

The rearrangement joins TRBV29-1 to TRBJ2-7; TRBD2 matches 8 bases. The CDR3 totals 13 residues. The germline V gene has CDR1 SQVTM and CDR2 ANQGSEA. The J segment lost 5 bases and the V segment lost 5 bases, leaving 8 bases of the junction unmatched. CDR3 nucleotides: TGCAGCGTTTTGAGCGGGAGTGGCGACGAGCAGTACTTC. This sequence encodes CSVLSGSGDEQYF.

The chain combines TRBV7-2 with TRBJ2-3; the match to TRBD2 covers 12 bases. CDR1 and CDR2 (germline): SGHTA, FQGNSA. V shed 3 bases, J shed 4 bases, and the junction held 5 bases outside the gene matches. CDR3 length equals 16 residues. This CDR3 is CASSFLAGGRSDTQYF. In DNA form, the CDR3 reads TGTGCCAGCAGCTTCCTAGCGGGGGGGCGGTCAGATACGCAGTATTTT.

J is TRBJ1-1 and V is TRBV13; TRBD1 is a possible D gene (5 bases). Germline V gene sequence: CDR1 PRHDT, CDR2 FYEKMQ (reference sequence). The CDR3 is made up of 16 amino acids. Trimming left V 5 bases short and J 2 bases short, with 18 bases between. The CDR3 DNA reads TGTGCCAGCAGCCTGAGCGTGGGCAGGGTTAACACTGAAGCTTTCTTT. Translating it yields CASSLSVGRVNTEAFF.

The rearrangement uses TRBV28 and TRBJ2-5; the D gene is possibly TRBD1 (6 bases). Trimming took off 6 bases at V and 0 bases at J, with 23 bases between the two ends. The germline gives CDR1 MDHEN, CDR2 SYDVKM. The CDR3 runs 18 residues. The CDR3 sequence: CASSRPKRSEGDQETQYF. The CDR3 region has the DNA TGTGCCAGCAGCCGCCCCAAAAGGAGCGAGGGGGACCAAGAGACCCAGTACTTC.